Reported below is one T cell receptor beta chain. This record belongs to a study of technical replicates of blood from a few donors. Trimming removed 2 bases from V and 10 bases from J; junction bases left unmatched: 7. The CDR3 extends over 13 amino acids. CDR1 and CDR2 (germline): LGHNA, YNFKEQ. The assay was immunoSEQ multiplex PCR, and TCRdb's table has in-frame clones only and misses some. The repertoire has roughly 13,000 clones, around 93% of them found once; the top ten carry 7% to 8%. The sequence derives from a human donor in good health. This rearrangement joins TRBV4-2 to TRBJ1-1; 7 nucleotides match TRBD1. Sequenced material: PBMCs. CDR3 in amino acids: CASSQRQGGRAFF. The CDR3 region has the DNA TGTGCCAGCAGCCAAAGGCAGGGGGGTCGAGCTTTCTTT.